This T cell receptor (beta chain) was recovered during a study of cytomegalovirus exposure and HLA in healthy donors. The wider study: Earlier results showed roughly 110 million unique TCR beta sequences derived from approximately 170 million T cells. Overall study findings and caveats: Later, TCR association rates were found to vary by HLA locus, highest for DRB1 and lowest for HLA-C. Specificity of a few CMV-associated chains for CMV antigens was verified in vitro. Several of the most significant clusters appeared, in a later analysis, to be linked to common viral pathogens.

Details on this clone: Its antigen is not identified. In the same sample, other DNA sequences code for this CDR3.

The CDR3 is 14 amino acids. V lost 3 bases and J 1 base, leaving 8 bases between the germline ends. Germline V gene lookup returns CDR1 MNHEY and CDR2 SMNVEV (reference sequence). Vbeta (60) and Jbeta (13) primers were used in the PCR. Measured with immunoSEQ multiplex PCR; TCRdb has only the in-frame clones, and not every one. The sample holds over 60,000 clones; roughly 77% are singletons and the top ten take about 4.9%. The chain links TRBV27 to TRBJ2-3; D gene ambiguous. The clonotype was recovered from a woman aged 25 to 39 in good health and CMV-seronegative. Sequenced: PBMCs. CDR3 bases: TGTGCCAGCAGTTTCAATACTCGCACAGATACGCAGTATTTT. Amino acid sequence: CASSFNTRTDTQYF.